This T cell receptor beta chain was profiled in a study of shared clonotypes between healthy human individuals. Overall study results and limits: A reduction in generation probabilities was seen for non-shared clonotypes relative to those shared by all four donors. A limitation of the genetic and exposure-history diversity represented arose from few donors.

The table came from immunoSEQ multiplex PCR; TCRdb's copy has only in-frame clones and leaves some out. This table has hundreds of thousands of clones, about 98% appearing once. CD45RO negativity and positive selection for CCR7 defined naive CD8 cells, a population that excluded terminally differentiated effector memory CD45RA+ cells. This clone was observed once. The antigen is unknown. CDR3 size: 15 residues. Germline assignment: CDR1 MNHEY and CDR2 SVGAGI. Trimming left V 4 bases short and J 2 bases short, with 14 bases between. Sequences were obtained from naive CD8+ T cells sorted from blood. The chain has TRBV6-5 and TRBJ1-2; D gene uncertain. The clonotype originates from a man aged 25-40 years in good health. The CDR3 protein is CASSFTLQGNYGYTF. As DNA, the CDR3 is TGTGCCAGCAGTTTTACCCTCCAAGGAAACTATGGCTACACCTTC.